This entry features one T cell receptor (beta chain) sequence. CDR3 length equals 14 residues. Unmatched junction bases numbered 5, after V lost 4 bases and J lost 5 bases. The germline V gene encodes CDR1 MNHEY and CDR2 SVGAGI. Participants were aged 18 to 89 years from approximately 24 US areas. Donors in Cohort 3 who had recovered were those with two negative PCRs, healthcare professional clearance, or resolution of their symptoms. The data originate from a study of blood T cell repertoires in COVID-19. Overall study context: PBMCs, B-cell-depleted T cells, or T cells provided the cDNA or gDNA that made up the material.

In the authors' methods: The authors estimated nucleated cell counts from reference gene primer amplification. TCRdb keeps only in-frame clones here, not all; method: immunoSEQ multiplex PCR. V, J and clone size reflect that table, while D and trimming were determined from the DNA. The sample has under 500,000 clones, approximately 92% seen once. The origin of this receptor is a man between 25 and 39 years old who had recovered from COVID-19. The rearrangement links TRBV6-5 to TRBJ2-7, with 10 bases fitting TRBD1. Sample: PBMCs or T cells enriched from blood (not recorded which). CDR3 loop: CASSSGDRGNEQYF. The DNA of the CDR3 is TGTGCCAGCAGTTCTGGGGACAGGGGCAACGAGCAGTACTTC.